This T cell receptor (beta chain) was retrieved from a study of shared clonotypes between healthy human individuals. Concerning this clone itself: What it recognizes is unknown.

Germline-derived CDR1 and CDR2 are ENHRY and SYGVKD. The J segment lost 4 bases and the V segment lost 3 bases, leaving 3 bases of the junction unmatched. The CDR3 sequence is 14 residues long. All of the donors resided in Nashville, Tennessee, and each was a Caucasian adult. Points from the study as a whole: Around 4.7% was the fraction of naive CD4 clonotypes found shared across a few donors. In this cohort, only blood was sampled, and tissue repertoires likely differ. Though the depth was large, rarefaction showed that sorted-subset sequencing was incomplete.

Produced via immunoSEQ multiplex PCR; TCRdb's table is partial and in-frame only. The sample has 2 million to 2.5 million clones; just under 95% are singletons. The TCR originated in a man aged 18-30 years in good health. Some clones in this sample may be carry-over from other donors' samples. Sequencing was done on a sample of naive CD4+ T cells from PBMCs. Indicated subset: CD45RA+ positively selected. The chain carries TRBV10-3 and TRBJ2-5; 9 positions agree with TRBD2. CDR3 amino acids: CAISDAGGGETQYF. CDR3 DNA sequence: TGTGCCATCAGTGACGCGGGAGGGGGAGAGACCCAGTACTTC.